A selection of T cell receptor beta chains follows, all from one sample in a study of blood T cell repertoires in COVID-19. The data were produced by immunoSEQ multiplex PCR, yet TCRdb's version contains in-frame clones alone and is incomplete. This repertoire shows 110,000 to 150,000 clones, 70% to 85% found once; its top ten account for approximately 1.6%. The source material was PBMCs or T cells enriched from blood (not recorded which). The origin of the receptors is a young woman who had been exposed to COVID-19. The CDR3 runs from the conserved cysteine through the conserved F or W. Each record gives: clone size, CDR3 length, V gene, J gene, D gene, CDR3 DNA, CDR3 protein. D genes are given only for firm matches. Where a row states a size, it is once, few, many or the class of an expanded clone; other rows omit it.

size: .
length: 16
V: TRBV18
J: TRBJ1-6
D: TRBD1
DNA: TGTGCCAGCTCACCAAGGACAGGGTCCTATAATTCACCCCTCCACTTT
CDR3: CASSPRTGSYNSPLHF

size: .
length: 16
V: TRBV19
J: TRBJ1-5
D: .
DNA: TGTGCCAGTAGCTCGGCGGAGGGGAGTCGCAATCAGCCCCAGCATTTT
CDR3: CASSSAEGSRNQPQHF

size: .
length: 12
V: TRBV24-1
J: TRBJ2-1
D: .
DNA: TGTGCCACCAGTGATCTTCACGGGTTGCAGTTCTTC
CDR3: CATSDLHGLQFF

size: .
length: 13
V: TRBV5-6
J: TRBJ2-7
D: .
DNA: TGTGCCAGCAGCTTGGAGGACTCCCACGAGCAGTACTTC
CDR3: CASSLEDSHEQYF

size: .
length: 16
V: TRBV28
J: TRBJ1-5
D: .
DNA: TGTGCCAGCAGAAAAGGGGTTTCAGGGGTCAATCAGCCCCAGCATTTT
CDR3: CASRKGVSGVNQPQHF

size: .
length: 20
V: TRBV21-1
J: TRBJ2-1
D: .
DNA: TGTGCCAGTACAAACCGGGACAGGGGGCTTGGCGGGAGAACCTACAATGAGCAGTTCTTC
CDR3: CASTNRDRGLGGRTYNEQFF

size: .
length: 13
V: TRBV5-8
J: TRBJ2-1
D: .
DNA: TGTGCCAGCAGCTTGTGGACTGGGAATGAGCAGTTCTTC
CDR3: CASSLWTGNEQFF

size: .
length: 13
V: TRBV7-9
J: TRBJ1-2
D: .
DNA: TGTGCCAGCAGCTTCCCGGGAGAAAATGGCTACACCTTC
CDR3: CASSFPGENGYTF

size: .
length: 14
V: TRBV6-5
J: TRBJ2-1
D: TRBD1
DNA: TGTGCCAGCAGTTCCGGGACAGGGATCAATGAGCAGTTCTTC
CDR3: CASSSGTGINEQFF

size: .
length: 20
V: TRBV15
J: TRBJ1-2
D: TRBD1
DNA: TGTGCCACCAGCAGAGATGGCGGACCCGGGACAGGGAAGACTCCGTGTGGCTACACCTTC
CDR3: CATSRDGGPGTGKTPCGYTF

size: .
length: 14
V: TRBV27
J: TRBJ2-1
D: .
DNA: TGTGCCAGCAAAATAACTCCCGGGGGCAATGAGCAGTTCTTC
CDR3: CASKITPGGNEQFF

size: once
length: 14
V: TRBV7-8
J: TRBJ1-2
D: TRBD1
DNA: TGTGCCAGCAGCTTAGGGGGGGACAGCTATGGCTACACCTTC
CDR3: CASSLGGDSYGYTF

size: .
length: 15
V: TRBV18
J: TRBJ1-1
D: TRBD1
DNA: TGTGCCAGCTCACCTGGGACAGGCACACTGGGGGAAGCTTTCTTT
CDR3: CASSPGTGTLGEAFF

size: .
length: 14
V: TRBV2
J: TRBJ1-2
D: TRBD1
DNA: TGTGCCAGCAGTGAAGGGACAGGGTGGCATGGCTACACCTTC
CDR3: CASSEGTGWHGYTF

size: .
length: 14
V: TRBV30
J: TRBJ1-3
D: .
DNA: TGTGCCTACACGGTAGGGGGTAGCGGAAACACCATATATTTT
CDR3: CAYTVGGSGNTIYF

size: .
length: 13
V: TRBV9
J: TRBJ1-2
D: .
DNA: TGTGCCAGCAGCACACAGGGTAACTATGGCTACACCTTC
CDR3: CASSTQGNYGYTF

size: .
length: 17
V: TRBV10-1
J: TRBJ2-4
D: TRBD1
DNA: TGCGCCAGCATCCCCACCACAGGGGTGTCGGCCAAAAACATTCAGTACTTC
CDR3: CASIPTTGVSAKNIQYF

size: .
length: 16
V: TRBV27
J: TRBJ2-6
D: .
DNA: TGTGCCAGCACCCGTGGGTGGGGGGCTGGGGCCAACGTCCTGACTTTC
CDR3: CASTRGWGAGANVLTF

size: .
length: 15
V: TRBV27
J: TRBJ1-2
D: .
DNA: TGTGCCAGCAGTTTTTCCAGGGCAGGGCCCTTGGGCTACACCTTC
CDR3: CASSFSRAGPLGYTF

size: few
length: 18
V: TRBV4-1
J: TRBJ1-5
D: TRBD1
DNA: TGCGCCAGCAGCCAATACGGACGGAGGGGGCTAAGCAATCAGCCCCAGCATTTT
CDR3: CASSQYGRRGLSNQPQHF

size: .
length: 17
V: TRBV27
J: TRBJ2-2
D: TRBD2
DNA: TGTGCCAGCAGTTTATCGCTAGCGGGAGTATACACCGGGGAGCTGTTTTTT
CDR3: CASSLSLAGVYTGELFF

size: once
length: 13
V: TRBV30
J: TRBJ1-1
D: TRBD1
DNA: TGTGCCTGGAGGAAACAGGGGGGCACTGAAGCTTTCTTT
CDR3: CAWRKQGGTEAFF

size: once
length: 14
V: TRBV6-5
J: TRBJ2-1
D: TRBD1
DNA: TGTGCCAGCAGCCCGGGACAGGGGGCGATTGAGCAGTTCTTC
CDR3: CASSPGQGAIEQFF

size: .
length: 15
V: TRBV9
J: TRBJ2-1
D: TRBD2
DNA: TGTGCCAGCAGCGTCGGACTAGCGGGAGTGGTTGAGCAGTTCTTC
CDR3: CASSVGLAGVVEQFF

size: .
length: 16
V: TRBV25-1
J: TRBJ1-2
D: .
DNA: TGTGCCAGCAGTGTTGGGGGCACGGGACAATCCCATGGCTACACCTTC
CDR3: CASSVGGTGQSHGYTF

size: .
length: 11
V: TRBV7-9
J: TRBJ1-1
D: .
DNA: TGTGCCAGCAGCTTAGACAGGGAAGCTTTCTTT
CDR3: CASSLDREAFF

size: .
length: 14
V: TRBV7-9
J: TRBJ1-1
D: .
DNA: TGTGCCAGCAGCTTAGTTCAGGGGAACACTGAAGCTTTCTTT
CDR3: CASSLVQGNTEAFF

size: .
length: 14
V: TRBV18
J: TRBJ1-5
D: TRBD1
DNA: TGTGCCAGCTCACTCGGGACAGTCAATCAGCCCCAGCATTTT
CDR3: CASSLGTVNQPQHF

size: few
length: 16
V: TRBV9
J: TRBJ2-2
D: TRBD1
DNA: TGTGCCAGCAGCGTAGGAGGGACAGGGGCGAACGGGGAGCTGTTTTTT
CDR3: CASSVGGTGANGELFF

size: once
length: 16
V: TRBV4-2
J: TRBJ2-4
D: TRBD1
DNA: TGTGCCAGCAGCCAAGATTTTACAGGGGGCGCGAACATTCAGTACTTC
CDR3: CASSQDFTGGANIQYF